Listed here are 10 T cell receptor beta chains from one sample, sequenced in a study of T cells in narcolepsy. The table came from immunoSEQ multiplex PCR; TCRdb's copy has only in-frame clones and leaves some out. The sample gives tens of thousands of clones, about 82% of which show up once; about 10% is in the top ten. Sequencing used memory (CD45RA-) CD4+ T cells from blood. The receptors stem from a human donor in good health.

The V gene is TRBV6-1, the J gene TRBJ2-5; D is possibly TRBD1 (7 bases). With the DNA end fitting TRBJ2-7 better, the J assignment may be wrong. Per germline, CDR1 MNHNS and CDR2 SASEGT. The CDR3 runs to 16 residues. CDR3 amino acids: CASSEGGAGGAYEQYF. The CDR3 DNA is TGTGCCAGCAGTGAAGGGGGGGCAGGGGGAGCCTACGAGCAGTACTTC.

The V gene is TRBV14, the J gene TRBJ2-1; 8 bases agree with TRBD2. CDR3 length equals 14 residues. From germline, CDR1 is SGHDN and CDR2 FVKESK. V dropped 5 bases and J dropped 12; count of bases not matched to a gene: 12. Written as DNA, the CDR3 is TGTGCCAGCAGCTTCCGAGCGGGAGAGGGCGCGCAGTTCTTC. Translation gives CASSFRAGEGAQFF.

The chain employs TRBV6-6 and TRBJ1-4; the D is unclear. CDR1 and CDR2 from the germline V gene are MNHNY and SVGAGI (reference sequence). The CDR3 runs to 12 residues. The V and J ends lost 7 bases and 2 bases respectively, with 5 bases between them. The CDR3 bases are TGTGCCAGCAAGGGCACTAATGAAAAACTGTTTTTT. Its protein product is CASKGTNEKLFF.

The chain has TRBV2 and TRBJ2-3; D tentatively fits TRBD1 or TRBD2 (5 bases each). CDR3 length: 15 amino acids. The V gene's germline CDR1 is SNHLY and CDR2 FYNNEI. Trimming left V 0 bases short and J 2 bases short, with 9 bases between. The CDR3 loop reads CASSEAGRPTDTQYF. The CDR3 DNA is TGTGCCAGCAGTGAAGCGGGACGGCCCACAGATACGCAGTATTTT.

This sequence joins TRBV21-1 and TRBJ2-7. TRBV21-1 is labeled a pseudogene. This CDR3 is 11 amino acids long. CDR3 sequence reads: CASSPDYEQYF. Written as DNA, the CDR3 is TGTGCCAGCTCCCCCGACTACGAGCAGTACTTC.

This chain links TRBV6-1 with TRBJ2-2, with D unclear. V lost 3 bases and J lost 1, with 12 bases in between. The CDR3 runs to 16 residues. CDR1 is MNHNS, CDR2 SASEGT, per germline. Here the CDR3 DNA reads TGTGCCAGCAGTGATCTTGGACGGTTGAACACCGGGGAGCTGTTTTTT. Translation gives CASSDLGRLNTGELFF.

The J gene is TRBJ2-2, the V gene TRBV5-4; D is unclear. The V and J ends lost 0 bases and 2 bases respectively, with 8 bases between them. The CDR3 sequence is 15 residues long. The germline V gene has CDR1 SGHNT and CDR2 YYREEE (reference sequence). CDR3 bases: TGTGCCAGCAGCTTGGGATCGGGTAACACCGGGGAGCTGTTTTTT. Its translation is CASSLGSGNTGELFF. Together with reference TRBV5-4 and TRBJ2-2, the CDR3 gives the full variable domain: ETGVTQSPTHLIKTRGQQVTLRCSSQSGHNTVSWYQQALGQGPQFIFQYYREEENGRGNFPPRFSGLQFPNYSSELNVNALELDDSALYLCASSLGSGNTGELFFGEGSRLTVL.

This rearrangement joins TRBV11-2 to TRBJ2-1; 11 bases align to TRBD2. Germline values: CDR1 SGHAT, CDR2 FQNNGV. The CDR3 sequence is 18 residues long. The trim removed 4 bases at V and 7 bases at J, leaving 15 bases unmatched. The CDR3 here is CASSSGTLSGRAGNEQFF. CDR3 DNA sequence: TGTGCCAGCAGCTCCGGGACCCTTAGCGGGAGGGCCGGGAATGAGCAGTTCTTC.

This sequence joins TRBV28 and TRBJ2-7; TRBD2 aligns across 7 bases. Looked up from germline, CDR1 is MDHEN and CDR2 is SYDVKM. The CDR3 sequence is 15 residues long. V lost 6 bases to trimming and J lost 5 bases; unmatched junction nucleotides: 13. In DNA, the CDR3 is TGTGCCAGCAGATACTCTGGCGGGAGAAAGGACGAGCAGTACTTC. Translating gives CASRYSGGRKDEQYF.

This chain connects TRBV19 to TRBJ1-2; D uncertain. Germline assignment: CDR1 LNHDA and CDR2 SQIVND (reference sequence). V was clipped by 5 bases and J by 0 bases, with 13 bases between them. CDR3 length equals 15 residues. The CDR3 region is CASSDPGSSNYGYTF. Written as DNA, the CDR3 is TGTGCCAGTAGTGACCCGGGATCTTCTAACTATGGCTACACCTTC.